The next 11 T cell receptor beta chains were all read from a single sample in a study of T cell changes during pregnancy in multiple sclerosis. Clones were sequenced by immunoSEQ multiplex PCR, and TCRdb holds only the in-frame ones, with some missing. The profile covers some 45,000 clones, with 70% to 90% appearing a single time and under 1% taken by the ten largest. Source: CD4+ T cells from peripheral blood mononuclear cells, taken after pregnancy. All receptors come from a female donor with multiple sclerosis, enrolled in a pregnancy study.

J is TRBJ2-3 and V is TRBV9, with a weak D call TRBD1 (6 bases). This CDR3 comprises 15 residues. Germline CDR1 and CDR2: SGDLS and YYNGEE. Trimming removed 3 bases from V and 0 bases from J, with 11 bases in between. This CDR3 reads CASSGDIASTDTQYF. CDR3 sequence (DNA): TGTGCCAGCAGCGGGGACATCGCTAGCACAGATACGCAGTATTTT.

In the case of this clone: Germline and junction disagree at one end, which may indicate a read error. This sequence joins TRBV5-1 and TRBJ2-1; no clear D. The length of the CDR3 is 15 residues. Germline CDR1 and CDR2: SGHRS and YFSETQ. The CDR3 coding sequence is TGCGCCAGCAGCTTGGAAGCAAACTCCTACGATGAGCAGTTCTTC. It yields the protein CASSLEANSYDEQFF.

This clone has a handful of counts. J is TRBJ1-1 and V is TRBV12-5; no clear D gene. V lost 4 bases and J 1 base, leaving 10 bases between the germline ends. This CDR3 contains 14 residues. Germline V lookup: CDR1 LGHNT, CDR2 FRNRAP. This CDR3 reads CASGSLATNTEAFF. The CDR3 DNA follows: TGTGCTAGTGGTTCCCTAGCCACGAACACTGAAGCTTTCTTT.

This clone was observed a handful of times. V is TRBV5-4 and J is TRBJ1-6; D is perhaps TRBD1 (6 bases). The CDR3 spans 15 residues. V lost 4 bases and J lost 3, with 11 bases in between. Germline CDR1 is SGHNT and CDR2 is YYREEE (reference sequence). Here the CDR3 DNA reads TGTGCCAGCAGCGCCTCGACAGGCTATAATTCACCCCTCCACTTT. Protein sequence: CASSASTGYNSPLHF.

V usage is TRBV18 and J usage is TRBJ2-2; tentatively, D is TRBD2 (6 bases). Germline CDR1 KGHSH, CDR2 LQKENI. This CDR3 is built from 15 residues. V was pared by 9 bases and J by 1 base, with 15 bases between. The CDR3 loop is CASTIRGRNTGELFF. CDR3 sequence (DNA): TGTGCCAGTACCATTCGGGGGAGGAACACCGGGGAGCTGTTTTTT.

The V call is TRBV30, the J call TRBJ1-4; no clear D gene. Trimming took off 1 base at V and 2 bases at J, with 8 bases between the two ends. Germline CDR1 and CDR2: GTSNPN and SVGIG (reference sequence). The CDR3 covers 14 residues. The CDR3 DNA follows: TGTGCCTGGAGTGGATGGAGGACTAATGAAAAACTGTTTTTT. Protein product: CAWSGWRTNEKLFF.

The V and J genes are TRBV7-9 and TRBJ1-1, with D hard to call. Trimming removed 5 bases at V and 0 bases at J, with 22 bases between. The CDR3 has 18 amino acids. Germline V gene data show CDR1 as SEHNR and CDR2 as FQNEAQ (reference sequence). The CDR3 reads CASSPRRDRRYLNTEAFF. CDR3 coding DNA: TGTGCCAGCAGCCCCCGGCGGGATCGCAGATACTTGAACACTGAAGCTTTCTTT.

This clone was counted once. Other DNA sequences of this sample code for an identical CDR3. This chain links TRBV19 with TRBJ1-2, with 7 bases matching TRBD1. J gave up 4 bases and V 7 bases, and 15 bases lay outside the gene matches. The CDR3 consists of 16 residues. The germline V gene has CDR1 LNHDA and CDR2 SQIVND (reference sequence). CDR3 DNA sequence: TGTGCCAGTATCCCGAGGGGGCGACAGGGAGCCTATGGCTACACCTTC. Its translation: CASIPRGRQGAYGYTF.

The rearrangement uses TRBV4-1 and TRBJ2-7; 8 bases match TRBD1. V was pared by 1 base and J by 3 bases, with 8 bases of the junction left unmatched. The CDR3 has 16 amino acids. CDR1 is MGHRA, CDR2 YSYEKL, per germline. The CDR3 DNA is TGCGCCAGCAGCCAAGCCGCGGGACAGGACCTCTACGAGCAGTACTTC. It encodes CASSQAAGQDLYEQYF.

The gene calls are TRBV6-6 and TRBJ2-5; D perhaps matches TRBD2 (6 bases). The CDR3 loop spans 15 amino acids. V was shortened by 6 bases and J by 1 base, with 15 bases between the two germline ends. Germline assignment: CDR1 MNHNY and CDR2 SVGAGI (reference sequence). The CDR3 DNA reads as TGTGCCAGCAGCCCCCGGAGGGGCAGCCAAGAGACCCAGTACTTC. Its protein is CASSPRRGSQETQYF.

The genes are TRBV18 and TRBJ1-6; D is possibly TRBD1 (5 bases). The CDR3 consists of 12 residues. Trimming removed 0 bases from V and 14 bases from J, with 8 bases in between. The germline V gene encodes CDR1 KGHSH and CDR2 LQKENI. In nucleotides, the CDR3 is TGTGCCAGCTCACCACCAGGGGCGGCCCTCCACTTT. Protein: CASSPPGAALHF.